This TCR beta chain was sequenced in a study of T cell repertoires in cytomegalovirus infection. Study-level background: Evidence of both CMV infection and a matching HLA type came from public TCR beta signatures.

Germline V CDR1 and CDR2: SQVTM, ANQGSEA. The junction had 4 bases not matched to a gene; V was cut back by 4 bases and J by 4 bases. This CDR3 contains 13 residues. Broader study findings: Cumulative frequency of public TCR beta families picked out carriers of CMV plus the relevant HLA. Within the response measured ex vivo, HLA-C-restricted CMV-specific TCR beta clonotypes were dominant.

The table lists this clonotype with a few counts. Its antigen is not identified. TCRdb used MiXCR to reprocess the reads, holding one entry per CDR3 protein. This table has about 250,000 distinct CDR3 sequences, around 6.4% appearing once. Input material: PBMCs. The J gene is TRBJ1-3, the V gene TRBV29-1; 7 nucleotides line up with TRBD1. The TCR originated in a human donor in good health (CMV status not recorded). Some clones in this sample may be carry-over from other donors' samples. CDR3 DNA sequence: TGCAGCGTTGGAGGGGGCGTAGGAAACACCATATATTTT. It translates to CSVGGGVGNTIYF.